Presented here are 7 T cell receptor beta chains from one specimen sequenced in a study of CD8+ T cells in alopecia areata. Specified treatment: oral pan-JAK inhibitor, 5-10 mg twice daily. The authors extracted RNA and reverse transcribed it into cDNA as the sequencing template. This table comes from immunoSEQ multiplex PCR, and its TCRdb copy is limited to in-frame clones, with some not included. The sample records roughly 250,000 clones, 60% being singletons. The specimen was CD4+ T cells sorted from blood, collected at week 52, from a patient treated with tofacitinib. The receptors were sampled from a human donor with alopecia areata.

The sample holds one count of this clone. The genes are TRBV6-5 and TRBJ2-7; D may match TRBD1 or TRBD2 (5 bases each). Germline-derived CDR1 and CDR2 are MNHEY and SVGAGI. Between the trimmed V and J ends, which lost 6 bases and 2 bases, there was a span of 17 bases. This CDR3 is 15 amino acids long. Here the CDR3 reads CASSPSGTITYEQYF. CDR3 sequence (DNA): TGTGCCAGCAGCCCCTCCGGGACCATCACCTACGAGCAGTACTTC.

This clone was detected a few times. CDR3 loop: CASSSGTGMFRNQPQHF. The CDR3 DNA is TGTGCCAGCAGCTCCGGGACAGGGATGTTTAGAAATCAGCCCCAGCATTTT. The chain recombines TRBV7-9 with TRBJ1-5; 9 bases agree with TRBD1. Germline CDR1 and CDR2: SEHNR and FQNEAQ (reference sequence). V lost 4 bases, J lost 4 bases, and 11 bases stayed unmatched. The CDR3 covers 17 residues.

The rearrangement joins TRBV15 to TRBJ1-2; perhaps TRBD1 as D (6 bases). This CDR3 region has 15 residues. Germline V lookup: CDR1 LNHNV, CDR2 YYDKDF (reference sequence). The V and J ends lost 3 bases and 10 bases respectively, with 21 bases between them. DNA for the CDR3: TGTGCCACCAGCAGCATCCTACAGGGTCCGGCAATCTACACCTTC. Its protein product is CATSSILQGPAIYTF.

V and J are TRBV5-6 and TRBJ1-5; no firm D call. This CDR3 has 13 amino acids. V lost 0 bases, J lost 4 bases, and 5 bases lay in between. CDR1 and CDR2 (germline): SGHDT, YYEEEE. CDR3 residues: CASSLVGNQPQHF. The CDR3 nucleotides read TGTGCCAGCAGCTTGGTGGGTAATCAGCCCCAGCATTTT.

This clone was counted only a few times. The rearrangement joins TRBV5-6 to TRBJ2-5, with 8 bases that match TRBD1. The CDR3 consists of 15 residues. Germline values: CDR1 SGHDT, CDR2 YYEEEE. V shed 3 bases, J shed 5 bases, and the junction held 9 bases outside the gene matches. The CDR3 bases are TGTGCCAGCAGCTCCAGGGGGCGCATTGATGAGACCCAGTACTTC. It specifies CASSSRGRIDETQYF.

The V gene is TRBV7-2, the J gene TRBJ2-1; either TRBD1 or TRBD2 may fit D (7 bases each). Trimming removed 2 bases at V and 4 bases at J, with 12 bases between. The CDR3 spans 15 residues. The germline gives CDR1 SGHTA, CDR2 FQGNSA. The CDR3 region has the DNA TGTGCCAGCAGCTTATCCCAGGGGGGGTACAATGAGCAGTTCTTC. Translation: CASSLSQGGYNEQFF. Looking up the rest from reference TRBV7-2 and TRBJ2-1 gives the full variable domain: GAGVSQSPSNKVTEKGKDVELRCDPISGHTALYWYRQSLGQGLEFLIYFQGNSAPDKSGLPSDRFSAERTGGSVSTLTIQRTQQEDSAVYLCASSLSQGGYNEQFFGPGTRLTVL.

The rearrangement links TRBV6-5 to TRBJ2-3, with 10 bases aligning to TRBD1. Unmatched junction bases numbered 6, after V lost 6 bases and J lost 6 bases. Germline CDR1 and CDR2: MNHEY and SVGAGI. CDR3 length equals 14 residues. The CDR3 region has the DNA TGTGCCAGCAGCATCGGGACAGGGGAGGATACGCAGTATTTT. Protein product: CASSIGTGEDTQYF.